The T cell receptor (beta chain) under discussion was sequenced for a study of OX40 agonist ivuxolimab in advanced cancers. The wider study: Head and neck, renal cell, melanoma or hepatocellular carcinoma were the cancers that dose-escalation patients had. With a range of roughly 23 to 85, age averaged approximately 54 years, and around 80% were male. Three patients got partial responses; one had hepatocellular carcinoma and two had cutaneous melanoma. Study-wide findings and caveats: Certain nonresponders likewise exhibited a low normalized T-cell clonal expansion.

Libraries were prepared by immunoSEQ multiplex PCR; TCRdb keeps only in-frame clonotypes and omits some of them. The sample yields 57,000 or so clones, about 89% seen once. Germline-derived CDR1 and CDR2 are KGHSH and LQKENI. The CDR3 length is 14 residues. As for this clone: What it binds is unknown. Germline is not matched at one junction end, which may reflect a read error. The same CDR3 arises from other DNA sequences in this sample as well.

This receptor was identified in an adult with an advanced solid tumor such as melanoma, head and neck, liver or kidney cancer. Sequencing used CD4+ or CD8+ T cells sorted from blood, obtained in a trial of the OX40 agonist ivuxolimab. The genes are TRBV18 and TRBJ2-1, with D tentatively TRBD2 (8 bases). The CDR3 here is CASSPGGGAGEQFF. The CDR3 nucleotides read TGCGCCAGCTCACCGGGAGGGGGCGCGGGTGAGCAGTTCTTC.